Listed below are T cell receptor beta chains from one sample, sequenced in a study of vaccination effects on CD4 cells after COVID-19. For these receptors, no antigen is known. Measured with immunoSEQ multiplex PCR; TCRdb has only the in-frame clones, and not every one. The sample has tens of thousands of clones, more than 70% seen once. This sample comprised CD4+ T cells from PBMCs cultured with HCoV-OC43 spike peptides, obtained before COVID-19 vaccination. These receptor sequences come from a human donor who received a COVID-19 vaccine. The CDR3 runs from the conserved cysteine through the conserved F or W. The order of the fields is D gene, clone size, V gene, J gene, CDR3 DNA, CDR3 protein. A D gene is named only where the DNA matches it firmly. Clone size is shown for a subset of rows, as once, few, many or a class of expanded clone.

D gene: NA; clone size: NA; V gene: TRBV24-1; J gene: TRBJ2-5; CDR3 DNA: TGTGCCACCAGTGACGGCCAAGAGACCCAGTACTTC; CDR3 protein: CATSDGQETQYF
D gene: TRBD1; clone size: NA; V gene: TRBV7-3; J gene: TRBJ2-2; CDR3 DNA: TGTGCCAGCAGTCCATACAGGGGAATCGGGGAGCTGTTTTTT; CDR3 protein: CASSPYRGIGELFF
D gene: NA; clone size: NA; V gene: TRBV5-1; J gene: TRBJ2-2; CDR3 DNA: TGCGCCAGCAGAGCGGACAGTTACACCGGGGAGCTGTTTTTT; CDR3 protein: CASRADSYTGELFF
D gene: TRBD1; clone size: few; V gene: TRBV7-2; J gene: TRBJ1-1; CDR3 DNA: TGTGCCAGCAGCTTCAGATGGACAGGGCCATCAGCTTTCTTT; CDR3 protein: CASSFRWTGPSAFF
D gene: NA; clone size: NA; V gene: TRBV18; J gene: TRBJ2-3; CDR3 DNA: TGTGCCAGCTCACCTTCCTTGGCAGTTAACACAGATACGCAGTATTTT; CDR3 protein: CASSPSLAVNTDTQYF
D gene: NA; clone size: NA; V gene: TRBV7-9; J gene: TRBJ2-2; CDR3 DNA: TGTGCCAGCAGCTTAGGCCAGCTTAACACCGGGGAGCTGTTTTTT; CDR3 protein: CASSLGQLNTGELFF
D gene: NA; clone size: NA; V gene: TRBV24-1; J gene: TRBJ2-3; CDR3 DNA: TGTGCCACCAGTTCTACCAAAGGGAAACAAGATACGCAGTATTTT; CDR3 protein: CATSSTKGKQDTQYF
D gene: NA; clone size: few; V gene: TRBV5-1; J gene: TRBJ1-3; CDR3 DNA: TGCGCCAGCAGCTTGGCCTACGATGGGAACACCATATATTTT; CDR3 protein: CASSLAYDGNTIYF
D gene: TRBD1; clone size: NA; V gene: TRBV7-9; J gene: TRBJ1-5; CDR3 DNA: TGTGCCAGCAGCTGGGGGGACAGTAATCAGCCCCAGCATTTT; CDR3 protein: CASSWGDSNQPQHF
D gene: NA; clone size: NA; V gene: TRBV18; J gene: TRBJ1-2; CDR3 DNA: TGTGCCAGCTCACCGGGCAGCTATGGCTACACCTTC; CDR3 protein: CASSPGSYGYTF
D gene: NA; clone size: NA; V gene: TRBV5-1; J gene: TRBJ1-4; CDR3 DNA: TGCGCCAGCAGCTCCGCGGCTGCAACTAATGAAAAACTGTTTTTT; CDR3 protein: CASSSAAATNEKLFF
D gene: NA; clone size: once; V gene: TRBV6-2/TRBV6-3; J gene: TRBJ1-5; CDR3 DNA: TGTGCCAGCAGTAACCCCGTCTGGGGGGCATACCAGCCCCAGCATTTT; CDR3 protein: CASSNPVWGAYQPQHF
D gene: TRBD1; clone size: NA; V gene: TRBV18; J gene: TRBJ1-1; CDR3 DNA: TGTGCCAGCTCACAGACAGGGGAAACTGAAGCTTTCTTT; CDR3 protein: CASSQTGETEAFF
D gene: NA; clone size: NA; V gene: TRBV28; J gene: TRBJ2-5; CDR3 DNA: TGTGCCAGCAGCCCCGCAGAACAAGAGACCCAGTACTTC; CDR3 protein: CASSPAEQETQYF
D gene: TRBD2; clone size: NA; V gene: TRBV29-1; J gene: TRBJ2-3; CDR3 DNA: TGCAGCGTTAGGACTAGCGGGAGTACTAGCACAGATACGCAGTATTTT; CDR3 protein: CSVRTSGSTSTDTQYF
D gene: NA; clone size: NA; V gene: TRBV18; J gene: TRBJ1-1; CDR3 DNA: TGTGCCAGCTCACCACGGGGGATAGCGGCTGAAGCTTTCTTT; CDR3 protein: CASSPRGIAAEAFF
D gene: TRBD1; clone size: NA; V gene: TRBV18; J gene: TRBJ1-4; CDR3 DNA: TGTGCCAGCTCACCACGGCAGGGGGCGACTAATGAAAAACTGTTTTTT; CDR3 protein: CASSPRQGATNEKLFF
D gene: TRBD1; clone size: NA; V gene: TRBV7-2; J gene: TRBJ2-5; CDR3 DNA: TGTGCCAGCAGCCCCTGGGACAGGTTCGGCGAGACCCAGTACTTC; CDR3 protein: CASSPWDRFGETQYF
D gene: TRBD1; clone size: NA; V gene: TRBV15; J gene: TRBJ1-6; CDR3 DNA: TGTGCCACCAGCAGCCACCGACAGGGGAATTCACCCCTCCACTTT; CDR3 protein: CATSSHRQGNSPLHF
D gene: NA; clone size: NA; V gene: TRBV6-5; J gene: TRBJ2-5; CDR3 DNA: TGTGCCAGCAGTTACCCCGGCGAACGGGGGACCCAGTACTTC; CDR3 protein: CASSYPGERGTQYF
D gene: TRBD1; clone size: NA; V gene: TRBV19; J gene: TRBJ2-5; CDR3 DNA: TGTGCCAGTAGTATAGTAGGAACAGGGGAGCAAGAGACCCAGTACTTC; CDR3 protein: CASSIVGTGEQETQYF
D gene: TRBD1; clone size: NA; V gene: TRBV24-1; J gene: TRBJ2-5; CDR3 DNA: TGTGCCACCAGCAAGACAGGGGGCGCTTCATCCGAGACCCAGTACTTC; CDR3 protein: CATSKTGGASSETQYF
D gene: NA; clone size: NA; V gene: TRBV19; J gene: TRBJ1-2; CDR3 DNA: TGTGCCAGTAGTATAAGCGGGAAGAACTATGGCTACACCTTC; CDR3 protein: CASSISGKNYGYTF
D gene: NA; clone size: NA; V gene: TRBV7-2; J gene: TRBJ1-5; CDR3 DNA: TGTGCCAGCAGCTTATTCGGGGACGGGGGTCGACAGCCCCAGCATTTT; CDR3 protein: CASSLFGDGGRQPQHF
D gene: NA; clone size: NA; V gene: TRBV15; J gene: TRBJ1-1; CDR3 DNA: TGTGCCACCAGCAGAGGGCGGGGAACTGAAGCTTTCTTT; CDR3 protein: CATSRGRGTEAFF
D gene: NA; clone size: NA; V gene: TRBV5-1; J gene: TRBJ2-5; CDR3 DNA: TGCGCCAGCAGCTTGGGGGACGGGGGAGACGAGACCCAGTACTTC; CDR3 protein: CASSLGDGGDETQYF
D gene: TRBD1; clone size: NA; V gene: TRBV10-3; J gene: TRBJ1-6; CDR3 DNA: TGTGCCATCAGTGGGACAGGGAGCTCCTATAATTCACCCCTCCACTTT; CDR3 protein: CAISGTGSSYNSPLHF
D gene: NA; clone size: NA; V gene: TRBV7-9; J gene: TRBJ1-2; CDR3 DNA: TGTGCCAGCAGCCACCCTATTACCGGCTACACCTTC; CDR3 protein: CASSHPITGYTF
D gene: TRBD2; clone size: NA; V gene: TRBV6-2/TRBV6-3; J gene: TRBJ2-1; CDR3 DNA: TGTGCCAGCAGTCCGGGACGGGGGGTAAATGAGCAGTTCTTC; CDR3 protein: CASSPGRGVNEQFF
D gene: NA; clone size: few; V gene: TRBV24-1; J gene: TRBJ2-2; CDR3 DNA: TGTGCCACCGGCGGGACAGCTAGAAACACCGGGGAGCTGTTTTTT; CDR3 protein: CATGGTARNTGELFF
D gene: NA; clone size: few; V gene: TRBV30; J gene: TRBJ1-2; CDR3 DNA: TGTGCCTGGAGGGTATTAGACAGCTACTATGGCTACACCTTC; CDR3 protein: CAWRVLDSYYGYTF
D gene: TRBD2; clone size: once; V gene: TRBV7-9; J gene: TRBJ2-5; CDR3 DNA: TGTGCCAGCAGCTTGGGGCTAGCGGAAGAGACCCAGTACTTC; CDR3 protein: CASSLGLAEETQYF
D gene: NA; clone size: NA; V gene: TRBV15; J gene: TRBJ1-5; CDR3 DNA: TGTGCCACCAGCAGAGGGGACGGCCACAATCAGCCCCAGCATTTT; CDR3 protein: CATSRGDGHNQPQHF
D gene: NA; clone size: NA; V gene: TRBV5-1; J gene: TRBJ1-2; CDR3 DNA: TGCGCCAGCAGCCCGGGAGGACCTGGGCATGGCTACACCTTC; CDR3 protein: CASSPGGPGHGYTF
D gene: NA; clone size: NA; V gene: TRBV5-1; J gene: TRBJ2-1; CDR3 DNA: TGCGCCAGCAGCCGCCAGCCAATACGGACCGAATACAATGAGCAGTTCTTC; CDR3 protein: CASSRQPIRTEYNEQFF
D gene: NA; clone size: NA; V gene: TRBV4-3; J gene: TRBJ2-4; CDR3 DNA: TGCGCCAGCAGCCAAGATAATGCCTGGGGGAGAAACATTCAGTACTTC; CDR3 protein: CASSQDNAWGRNIQYF
D gene: NA; clone size: once; V gene: TRBV5-1; J gene: TRBJ2-3; CDR3 DNA: TGCGCCAGCAGCTTCTTGCCCACAGATACGCAGTATTTT; CDR3 protein: CASSFLPTDTQYF
D gene: NA; clone size: NA; V gene: TRBV19; J gene: TRBJ2-1; CDR3 DNA: TGTGCCAGTAGTATAGCCGGACAGTGGAATGAGCAGTTCTTC; CDR3 protein: CASSIAGQWNEQFF
D gene: TRBD1; clone size: NA; V gene: TRBV18; J gene: TRBJ1-5; CDR3 DNA: TGTGCCAGCTCACCAGGGACAGTAGATCAGCCCCAGCATTTT; CDR3 protein: CASSPGTVDQPQHF
D gene: NA; clone size: NA; V gene: TRBV9; J gene: TRBJ1-3; CDR3 DNA: TGTGCCAGCAGCGTAGTGTCAGGAGAAATCTCTGGAAACACCATATATTTT; CDR3 protein: CASSVVSGEISGNTIYF
D gene: NA; clone size: NA; V gene: TRBV7-8; J gene: TRBJ2-1; CDR3 DNA: TGTGCCAGCAGCTCCCCCTCAAGCTCCTACAATGAGCAGTTCTTC; CDR3 protein: CASSSPSSSYNEQFF
D gene: NA; clone size: NA; V gene: TRBV5-1; J gene: TRBJ2-5; CDR3 DNA: TGCGCCAGCAGCTTGCCGGGGGGCGGGGAGACCCAGTACTTC; CDR3 protein: CASSLPGGGETQYF
D gene: NA; clone size: few; V gene: TRBV19; J gene: TRBJ1-5; CDR3 DNA: TGTGCCAGTATTGGAGGGGGGACTGGCAATCAGCCCCAGCATTTT; CDR3 protein: CASIGGGTGNQPQHF
D gene: NA; clone size: once; V gene: TRBV6-4; J gene: TRBJ2-1; CDR3 DNA: TGTGCCAGCAGTGACTCCTCTACCCGGGACTACAATGAGCAGTTCTTC; CDR3 protein: CASSDSSTRDYNEQFF
D gene: TRBD1; clone size: NA; V gene: TRBV6-2/TRBV6-3; J gene: TRBJ1-2; CDR3 DNA: TGTGCCAGCAGTCGACAGGGGGCCATCTATGGCTACACCTTC; CDR3 protein: CASSRQGAIYGYTF
D gene: NA; clone size: NA; V gene: TRBV11-3; J gene: TRBJ2-3; CDR3 DNA: TGTGCCAGCAGCTTAGATGGACAAAGGGGGGATACGCAGTATTTT; CDR3 protein: CASSLDGQRGDTQYF
D gene: NA; clone size: NA; V gene: TRBV10-2; J gene: TRBJ1-2; CDR3 DNA: TGCGCCAGCAAGAGGGATGTGAGCAGGGGCTATGGCTACACCTTC; CDR3 protein: CASKRDVSRGYGYTF
D gene: TRBD1; clone size: NA; V gene: TRBV5-1; J gene: TRBJ1-2; CDR3 DNA: TGCGCCAGCAGCTTGTTTGCGGGACAGGGAATCTATGGCTACACCTTC; CDR3 protein: CASSLFAGQGIYGYTF
D gene: NA; clone size: NA; V gene: TRBV20-1; J gene: TRBJ2-2; CDR3 DNA: TGCAGTGCTAGTCGGAGCTTCAACACCGGGGAGCTGTTTTTT; CDR3 protein: CSASRSFNTGELFF
D gene: NA; clone size: NA; V gene: TRBV12-5; J gene: TRBJ2-5; CDR3 DNA: TGTGCTAGTGGTTTGGGGAGCGGGTTAGAGACCCAGTACTTC; CDR3 protein: CASGLGSGLETQYF
D gene: TRBD1; clone size: NA; V gene: TRBV6-4; J gene: TRBJ2-1; CDR3 DNA: TGTGCCAGCAGTCCCGCGGACAGGGCGTATGAGCAGTTCTTC; CDR3 protein: CASSPADRAYEQFF
D gene: NA; clone size: NA; V gene: TRBV6-5; J gene: TRBJ1-2; CDR3 DNA: TGTGCCAGCAGAGGGGGAGTCTACTATGGCTACACCTTC; CDR3 protein: CASRGGVYYGYTF
D gene: NA; clone size: NA; V gene: TRBV5-1; J gene: TRBJ1-2; CDR3 DNA: TGCGCCAGCAGCTTGGTGGGCGGCTATGGCTACACCTTC; CDR3 protein: CASSLVGGYGYTF
D gene: NA; clone size: few; V gene: TRBV29-1; J gene: TRBJ1-2; CDR3 DNA: TGCAGCGCTGACCAAGGGACGGGCTACACCTTC; CDR3 protein: CSADQGTGYTF
D gene: NA; clone size: NA; V gene: TRBV7-8; J gene: TRBJ1-5; CDR3 DNA: TGTGCCAGCAGCCCCCTCCCCGGGACACTTGGGAGCAATCAGCCCCAGCATTTT; CDR3 protein: CASSPLPGTLGSNQPQHF